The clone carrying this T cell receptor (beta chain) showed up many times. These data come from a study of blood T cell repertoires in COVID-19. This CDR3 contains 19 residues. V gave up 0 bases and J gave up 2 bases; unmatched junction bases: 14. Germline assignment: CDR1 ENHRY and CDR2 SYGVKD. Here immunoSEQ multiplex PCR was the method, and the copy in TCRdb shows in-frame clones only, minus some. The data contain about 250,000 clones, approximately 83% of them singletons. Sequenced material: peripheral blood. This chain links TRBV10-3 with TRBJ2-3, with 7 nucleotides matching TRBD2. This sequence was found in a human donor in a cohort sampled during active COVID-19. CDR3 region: CAISESVGVAGLNTDTQYF. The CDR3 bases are TGTGCCATCAGTGAGTCGGTCGGGGTAGCGGGCTTAAACACAGATACGCAGTATTTT.